A single sample is the source of the 29 T cell receptor beta chains below, sequenced in a study of CD8 T cells in ankylosing spondylitis. Regarding the study as a whole: For ankylosing spondylitis blood, a TCR beta motif of about 8 highly homologous variants appeared characteristic.

Antigens of these TCRs are unknown. TCRdb fed the 5' RACE reads into MiXCR, producing one record per CDR3 protein. The profile shows 300,000 to 400,000 distinct CDR3 sequences, more than 20% of them singletons. Sample: blood, either unsorted or a sorted T cell fraction (not recorded which). The receptors here all came from a male donor with ankylosing spondylitis.

This rearrangement joins TRBV7-9 to TRBJ2-1; 8 positions match TRBD2. CDR1 SEHNR and CDR2 FQNEAQ come from the germline V gene (reference sequence). Unmatched junction bases numbered 6, after V lost 0 bases and J lost 8 bases. The CDR3 has 15 amino acids. CDR3 coding DNA: TGTGCCAGCAGCTTAGCCGGGAGGGGCTCTTATGAGCAGTTCTTC. This translates into CASSLAGRGSYEQFF.

The chain is built from TRBV18 and TRBJ2-1, with D tentatively TRBD1 or TRBD2 (5 bases each). CDR1 is KGHSH and CDR2 is LQKENI in the germline V gene. Deletions cut 2 bases from V and 6 bases from J, with 17 bases between. The CDR3 spans 16 residues. The DNA of the CDR3 is TGTGCCAGCTCACCATTCAACTCGGGACGCATCAATGAGCAGTTCTTC. It is translated as CASSPFNSGRINEQFF.

This clonotype was detected a few times. V and J are TRBV28 and TRBJ2-1, with no clear D. Looked up from germline, CDR1 is MDHEN and CDR2 is SYDVKM. V was trimmed by 4 bases and J by 9 bases, leaving 25 bases between them. The CDR3 sequence is 17 residues long. CDR3 sequence: CASSSDRTRMEGVEQFF. Here the CDR3 DNA reads TGTGCCAGCAGTTCCGACCGTACAAGGATGGAAGGCGTTGAGCAGTTCTTC.

Only a few counts were recorded for this clonotype. The CDR3, as DNA: TGTGCCAGCAGCGTAGCGGGCGGGGGAAACATTCAGTACTTC. Amino acids: CASSVAGGGNIQYF. V is TRBV9 and J is TRBJ2-4, with 7 bases that match TRBD2. Germline trimming cut 0 bases from V and 6 bases from J; bases unmatched to any gene: 3. CDR1 SGDLS and CDR2 YYNGEE come from the germline V gene. The CDR3 length is 14 residues.

This clonotype has only a few counts. This rearrangement joins TRBV29-1 to TRBJ2-3, with TRBD2 matching over 10 bases. The CDR3 has 16 residues. Per germline, CDR1 SQVTM and CDR2 ANQGSEA. J was trimmed by 0 bases and V by 4 bases; bases with no gene match: 7. DNA of the CDR3: TGCAGCGTTGGAGCTAGCGGGAGTACTAGCACAGATACGCAGTATTTT. Translating gives CSVGASGSTSTDTQYF.

CDR3 region: CASSGAQGSYEQYF. As DNA, the CDR3 is TGCGCCAGCAGCGGGGCACAGGGGTCCTACGAGCAGTACTTC. The chain is built from TRBV5-1 and TRBJ2-7; 7 bases map to TRBD1. The J segment lost 1 base and the V segment lost 4 bases, leaving 5 bases of the junction unmatched. Germline CDR1 SGHRS, CDR2 YFSETQ. This CDR3 comprises 14 residues.

The genes are TRBV18 and TRBJ2-1; D unresolved. V shed 8 bases and J shed 9 bases, with 17 bases lying between them. Per germline, CDR1 KGHSH and CDR2 LQKENI. The CDR3 runs 13 residues. CDR3 sequence (DNA): TGTGCCAGCCGGATTTCGGCTATCAGTGAGCAGTTCTTC. Protein product: CASRISAISEQFF.

In this sample, this clonotype turned up many times. This chain uses TRBV20-1 with TRBJ1-1; D gene uncertain. Germline CDR1 and CDR2: DFQATT and SNEGSKA (reference sequence). The CDR3 length is 13 residues. The V and J ends lost 1 base and 4 bases respectively, with 10 bases between them. The CDR3: CSARAGQITEAFF. The CDR3 DNA reads TGCAGTGCTAGAGCCGGGCAGATCACTGAAGCTTTCTTT.

This clonotype was detected a few times. J is TRBJ2-5 and V is TRBV2; 13 nucleotides line up with TRBD2. CDR1 SNHLY and CDR2 FYNNEI come from the germline V gene. The length of the CDR3 is 16 residues. The junction had 5 bases not matched to a gene; V was cut back by 2 bases and J by 5 bases. CDR3 coding DNA: TGTGCCAGCAGTGAAAGACTAGCGGGAGGTGGTGAGACCCAGTACTTC. This sequence encodes CASSERLAGGGETQYF.

This clonotype was picked up a small number of times. The V and J genes are TRBV7-9 and TRBJ1-1; 7 bases are shared with TRBD1. Germline lookup yields CDR1 SEHNR and CDR2 FQNEAQ (reference sequence). V lost 4 bases to trimming and J lost 7 bases; unmatched junction nucleotides: 3. The CDR3 is 12 residues long. The chain's CDR3 is CASSSTGFEAFF. For the CDR3, the DNA is TGTGCCAGCAGCTCGACAGGGTTTGAAGCTTTCTTT.

This clonotype was picked up a small number of times. This chain connects TRBV7-9 to TRBJ2-5, with no clear D. Trimming removed 3 bases from V and 5 bases from J, with 4 bases in between. Per the germline V gene, CDR1 is SEHNR and CDR2 is FQNEAQ (reference sequence). The CDR3 totals 11 residues. Here the CDR3 DNA reads TGTGCCAGCAGCTTGTTTGAGACCCAGTACTTC. Amino acid sequence: CASSLFETQYF.

This clonotype was counted only a few times. The CDR3 DNA sequence: TGTGCCATCAGAGTAGGACAGCCTTCCTACGAGCAGTACTTC. It translates to CAIRVGQPSYEQYF. The genes are TRBV10-3 and TRBJ2-7; TRBD1 is a possible D gene (6 bases). Trimming removed 6 bases from V and 1 base from J, with 13 bases in between. This CDR3 contains 14 residues. Germline V gives CDR1 ENHRY, CDR2 SYGVKD.

This clonotype has only a few counts. The rearrangement joins TRBV5-1 to TRBJ2-3, with D perhaps TRBD2 (6 bases). The V and J ends lost 5 bases and 4 bases respectively, with 14 bases between them. CDR3 size: 14 residues. Per the germline V gene, CDR1 is SGHRS and CDR2 is YFSETQ. The CDR3 loop is CASRLAQKADTQYF. The CDR3 DNA follows: TGCGCCAGCAGACTAGCTCAAAAGGCAGATACGCAGTATTTT.

This clonotype occurred a few times. The rearrangement joins TRBV28 to TRBJ1-1, with D possibly matching TRBD1 (6 bases). The CDR3 runs 15 residues. Germline V gene data show CDR1 as MDHEN and CDR2 as SYDVKM. Trimming left V 6 bases short and J 0 bases short, with 14 bases between. In DNA form, the CDR3 reads TGTGCCAGCAGCTTCGTTGACAGGTTGAACACTGAAGCTTTCTTT. Protein sequence: CASSFVDRLNTEAFF. Full variable domain (rest looked up from reference TRBV28 and TRBJ1-1): DVKVTQSSRYLVKRTGEKVFLECVQDMDHENMFWYRQDPGLGLRLIYFSYDVKMKEKGDIPEGYSVSREKKERFSLILESASTNQTSMYLCASSFVDRLNTEAFFGQGTRLTVV.

Notes on this clonotype: At one end the junction does not follow the germline gene, possibly because of a read error. V usage is TRBV20-1 and J usage is TRBJ1-4; the D is unclear. The CDR3 length is 16 residues. CDR1 and CDR2 from the germline V gene are DFQATT and SNEGSKA (reference sequence). CDR3 coding DNA: TGCTGTGCTAGAGCAGCTGGTTTTCAGTTTGGTGAAAAACTGTTTTTT. Translation gives CCARAAGFQFGEKLFF.

This chain uses TRBV6-1 with TRBJ1-4; 9 bases agree with TRBD1. CDR1 and CDR2 from the germline V gene are MNHNS and SASEGT. The CDR3 is 13 residues long. With 6 bases clipped from V and 6 bases from J, the junction kept 2 bases outside the gene matches. Here the CDR3 reads CASSWDRDEKLFF. CDR3 bases: TGTGCCAGCAGCTGGGACAGGGATGAAAAACTGTTTTTT.

V gene TRBV29-1 combines with J gene TRBJ2-7; TRBD2 aligns across 11 bases. Germline CDR1 SQVTM, CDR2 ANQGSEA. This CDR3 spans 13 amino acids. The CDR3 sequence is CSGGISGRGEQYF. CDR3 nucleotides: TGCAGTGGCGGGATTAGCGGGAGGGGTGAGCAGTACTTC.

This clonotype has more than one count but fewer than ten. V is TRBV24-1 and J is TRBJ2-1, with D possibly called TRBD1 or TRBD2 (5 bases each). V was clipped by 3 bases and J by 7 bases, with 15 bases between them. Germline V gives CDR1 KGHDR, CDR2 SFDVKD. The length of the CDR3 is 15 residues. CDR3 region: CATSDPGTLPNEQFF. CDR3 nucleotide sequence: TGTGCCACCAGTGATCCCGGGACCCTGCCTAATGAGCAGTTCTTC.

The V and J genes are TRBV5-4 and TRBJ2-3; 10 bases map to TRBD2. The CDR3 contains 19 residues. Germline V gives CDR1 SGHNT, CDR2 YYREEE (reference sequence). The junction had 12 bases not matched to a gene; V was cut back by 0 bases and J by 2 bases. The CDR3: CASSLAPASGRGYTDTQYF. The CDR3 nucleotides are TGTGCCAGCAGCTTGGCCCCGGCTAGCGGGAGAGGTTACACAGATACGCAGTATTTT. Full variable domain (rest looked up from reference TRBV5-4 and TRBJ2-3): ETGVTQSPTHLIKTRGQQVTLRCSSQSGHNTVSWYQQALGQGPQFIFQYYREEENGRGNFPPRFSGLQFPNYSSELNVNALELDDSALYLCASSLAPASGRGYTDTQYFGPGTRLTVL.

V and J are TRBV7-6 and TRBJ1-5; TRBD1 is a possible D gene (5 bases). Trimming cost V 3 bases and J 7 bases, with 10 bases left between them. CDR1 SGHVS and CDR2 FNYEAQ come from the germline V gene. The CDR3 sequence is 13 residues long. The CDR3 DNA sequence: TGTGCCAGCAGCTTCGGCGGGGGACAGCCCCAGCATTTT. It is translated as CASSFGGGQPQHF.

This clonotype occurred a few times. The CDR3 protein is CASSLAENQPQHF. The CDR3 DNA reads as TGTGCCAGCAGCTTAGCCGAGAATCAGCCCCAGCATTTT. This rearrangement joins TRBV7-8 to TRBJ1-5; D remains unclear. The V and J ends lost 0 bases and 4 bases respectively, with 4 bases between them. The CDR3 sequence is 13 residues long. Germline lookup yields CDR1 SGHVS and CDR2 FQNEAQ.

This clonotype was seen only a few times. For the CDR3, the DNA is TGTGCCAGCAGTTACTCTTCAGCCAGCTCCTACGAGCAGTACTTC. Amino acid sequence: CASSYSSASSYEQYF. The gene calls are TRBV6-5 and TRBJ2-7; no definite D call. V was clipped by 0 bases and J by 0 bases, with 9 bases between them. The CDR3 has 15 amino acids. The germline V gene encodes CDR1 MNHEY and CDR2 SVGAGI.

V gene TRBV12-3 or TRBV12-4 combines with J gene TRBJ2-7; 12 bases are a match to TRBD2. The length of the CDR3 is 17 residues. V trimming: 4 bases; J trimming: 0 bases; junction bases outside the gene matches: 7. CDR3 nucleotides: TGTGCCAGCAGTTCCGGGACTAGCGGGCCTTTCTCCTACGAGCAGTACTTC. Protein: CASSSGTSGPFSYEQYF.

This clonotype was recorded at least ten times. The rearrangement links TRBV14 to TRBJ1-6, with TRBD1 identical over 8 bases. With V trimmed by 2 bases and J by 7 bases, 4 bases remained unmatched. The CDR3 loop spans 15 amino acids. Per germline, CDR1 SGHDN and CDR2 FVKESK. DNA for the CDR3: TGTGCCAGCAGCCAAAATAGACAGGGGAATTCACCCCTCCACTTT. Protein: CASSQNRQGNSPLHF.

The chain carries TRBV7-3 and TRBJ2-3; D may be TRBD2 (6 bases). The CDR3 totals 15 residues. Trimming removed 3 bases at V and 0 bases at J, with 10 bases between. CDR1 SGHTA and CDR2 FQGTGA come from the germline V gene. This CDR3 reads CASSFHGTSTDTQYF. For the CDR3, the DNA is TGTGCCAGCAGCTTCCACGGGACTAGCACAGATACGCAGTATTTT.

The chain uses TRBV6-1 and TRBJ1-2, with TRBD1 as a possible D gene (5 bases). V lost 6 bases, J lost 4 bases, and 12 bases lay in between. The CDR3 has 13 residues. CDR1 and CDR2 (germline): MNHNS, SASEGT. The CDR3 nucleotides read TGTGCCAGCAGAGACACAGGAACCTATGGCTACACCTTC. Translating gives CASRDTGTYGYTF.

This clonotype was counted many times. The chain joins TRBV11-2 to TRBJ1-2; D gene ambiguous. Trimming shortened V by 0 bases and J by 8 bases, and 10 bases separated the two germline ends. This CDR3 spans 13 amino acids. The germline V gene has CDR1 SGHAT and CDR2 FQNNGV. The CDR3 DNA follows: TGTGCCAGCAGCTTAGATCCGTCGGGAGGCTACACCTTC. It translates to CASSLDPSGGYTF.

On this clonotype: Its ends do not fully match the called genes, so a read error is possible. The chain links TRBV24-1 to TRBJ2-3, with D possibly being TRBD2 (5 bases). The CDR3 length is 13 residues. The germline CDR1 and CDR2 sequences are KGHDR and SFDVKD. As DNA, the CDR3 is TGTGCCACCAGTGACCAGAGGGTTTTGACGCTGTATTTT. It translates to CATSDQRVLTLYF.

At least ten counts were recorded for this clonotype. The chain carries TRBV20-1 and TRBJ1-5; D is undetermined. Deletions cut 7 bases from V and 0 bases from J, with 10 bases between. CDR1 is DFQATT, CDR2 SNEGSKA, per germline (reference sequence). The CDR3 has 13 amino acids. The CDR3 region is CSGAGHSNQPQHF. The CDR3 DNA follows: TGCAGTGGGGCCGGGCATAGCAATCAGCCCCAGCATTTT.